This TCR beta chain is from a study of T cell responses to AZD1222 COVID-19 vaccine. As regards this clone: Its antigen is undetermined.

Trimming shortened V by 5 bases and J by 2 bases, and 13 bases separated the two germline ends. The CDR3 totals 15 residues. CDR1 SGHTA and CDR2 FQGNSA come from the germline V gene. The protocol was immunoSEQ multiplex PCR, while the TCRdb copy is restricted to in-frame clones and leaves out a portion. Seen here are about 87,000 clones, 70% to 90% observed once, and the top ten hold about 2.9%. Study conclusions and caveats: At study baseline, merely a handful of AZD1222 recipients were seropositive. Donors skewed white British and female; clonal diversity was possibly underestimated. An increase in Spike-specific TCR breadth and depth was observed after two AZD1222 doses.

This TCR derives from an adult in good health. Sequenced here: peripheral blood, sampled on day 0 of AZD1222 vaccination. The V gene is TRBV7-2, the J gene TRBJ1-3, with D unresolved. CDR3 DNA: TGTGCCAGCAGCGCACAAAGACAAGCTGGAAACACCATATATTTT. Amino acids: CASSAQRQAGNTIYF.